The clone carrying this T cell receptor beta chain was seen only once. Its antigen is unidentified. The same CDR3 can be traced to other DNA sequences in this sample. Unmatched junction bases numbered 3, after V lost 3 bases and J lost 2 bases. Germline assignment: CDR1 SGHRS and CDR2 YFSETQ. The CDR3 covers 14 residues. The protocol was immunoSEQ multiplex PCR, while the TCRdb copy is restricted to in-frame clones and leaves out a portion. The table lists 35,000 to 45,000 clones, approximately 80% of them singletons, with roughly 12% in the top ten. This specimen comes from a study of a mutant IDH1 vaccine in newly diagnosed glioma. Documented time point: week 5, during vaccination. Every vaccine dose comprised 300 ug of mutant IDH1 20-mer peptide plus topical imiquimod.

The material was PBMCs, obtained from a glioma patient whose treatment included an IDH1 peptide vaccine. This chain uses TRBV5-1 with TRBJ2-7; 9 nucleotides line up with TRBD1. The sequence came from a man aged 45-65 years with glioma. CDR3 residues: CASSSGQGTYEQYF. Written as DNA, the CDR3 is TGCGCCAGCAGCTCCGGACAGGGGACCTACGAGCAGTACTTC.